This entry concerns a single TCR beta chain. Its target is unknown. TCRdb's table, derived via immunoSEQ multiplex PCR, lists solely in-frame clones and lacks some. The sample records approximately 130,000 clones, roughly 87% being singletons. This entry is derived from a study of T cell responses to AZD1222 COVID-19 vaccine. The study's findings and limits: Spike-specific TCR breadth rose after two AZD1222 doses, and depth rose as well. Spike-wide coverage was observed for vaccine-associated CD4 TCRs, with dominant responses at 160-218 and 743-854.

This CDR3 contains 11 residues. Germline lookup yields CDR1 SNHLY and CDR2 FYNNEI. V lost 11 bases to trimming and J lost 5 bases, with 12 bases between them. This specimen was peripheral blood, taken 28 days after the second AZD1222 dose. The receptor was derived from an adult who received the AZD1222 COVID-19 vaccine. The V and J genes are TRBV2 and TRBJ1-2; a weak D match, TRBD1 (6 bases). CDR3 nucleotide sequence: TGTGCCGGGGGGGGCGATTATGGCTACACCTTC. This codes for CAGGGDYGYTF.